The present T cell receptor beta chain was sequenced within a study of CD8 T cells in Susac syndrome. Study observations and caveats: It was acknowledged in the study that its TCR sequencing and HLA analysis involved a relatively small number of individuals.

RNA amounts of about 0.5 to 1 ug underwent reverse transcription with random hexamers. The amplification used immunoSEQ multiplex PCR on TCR beta CDR3; it spanned 54 Vbeta and 13 Jbeta. TCRdb reprocessed the immunoSEQ multiplex PCR reads via MiXCR and lists one record per CDR3 protein. This table has about 100,000 distinct CDR3 sequences, over 85% appearing once. CD8+ and CD4+ T cells taken from blood had their TCR beta sequenced. Negative isolation was used for CD8+ and CD4+ T cells and FACS enrichment for TEMRA cells. The V gene end was trimmed by 4 bases and the J gene end by 0 bases; junction bases not matched to a gene: 3. CDR3 size: 15 residues. Remarks on this clonotype: Antigen specificity is unknown.

The sequenced sample was CD8+ T cells from PBMCs. The V gene is TRBV12-3 or TRBV12-4, the J gene TRBJ2-1; the match to TRBD1 covers 7 bases. This clonotype was sampled from a human donor in good health. The CDR3 reads CASSWTGISYNEQFF. For the CDR3, the DNA is TGTGCCAGCAGTTGGACAGGAATCTCCTACAATGAGCAGTTCTTC.